Listed below are T cell receptor beta chains from one sample, sequenced in a study of blood T cell repertoires in COVID-19. Method: immunoSEQ multiplex PCR; TCRdb's copy keeps in-frame clones and lacks some. The repertoire includes around 260,000 clones, 90% of them detected once, and 0.95% to 1.2% sits in the top ten. Sequencing was performed on PBMCs or T cells enriched from blood (not recorded which). Every receptor here comes from a woman aged 30 to 39 who had recovered from COVID-19. Each CDR3 is given with its conserved first and last residue. A D gene is named only where the DNA matches it firmly. Clone sizes are given selectively: once, few, many, or a class where the clone is expanded.

v_gene: TRBV27; d_gene: NA; len: 13; abundance: NA; j_gene: TRBJ2-4; CDR3aa: CARAGVAKNIQYF; CDR3nt: TGTGCCAGGGCCGGGGTAGCCAAAAACATTCAGTACTTC
v_gene: TRBV5-8; d_gene: TRBD2; len: 16; abundance: NA; j_gene: TRBJ2-1; CDR3aa: CASTPTSASSYNEQFF; CDR3nt: TGTGCCAGCACCCCGACTAGCGCGAGCTCCTACAATGAGCAGTTCTTC
v_gene: TRBV7-9; d_gene: TRBD2; len: 17; abundance: NA; j_gene: TRBJ2-1; CDR3aa: CASSLANPGLAYNEQFF; CDR3nt: TGTGCCAGCAGCTTAGCGAACCCGGGACTAGCTTACAATGAGCAGTTCTTC
v_gene: TRBV28; d_gene: TRBD1; len: 13; abundance: NA; j_gene: TRBJ1-2; CDR3aa: CASSLGQVPGYTF; CDR3nt: TGTGCCAGCAGTCTGGGACAGGTTCCTGGCTACACCTTC
v_gene: TRBV19; d_gene: NA; len: 15; abundance: NA; j_gene: TRBJ1-5; CDR3aa: CASSIVGGSNQPQHF; CDR3nt: TGTGCCAGTAGTATAGTTGGAGGGAGCAATCAGCCCCAGCATTTT
v_gene: TRBV28; d_gene: TRBD1; len: 15; abundance: NA; j_gene: TRBJ1-3; CDR3aa: CASSLTGQGSNTIYF; CDR3nt: TGTGCCAGCAGTTTAACGGGACAGGGTTCAAACACCATATATTTT
v_gene: TRBV3-1/TRBV3-2; d_gene: NA; len: 14; abundance: NA; j_gene: TRBJ1-5; CDR3aa: CASSRDFLGQPQHF; CDR3nt: TGTGCCAGCAGCCGGGACTTTTTGGGACAGCCCCAGCATTTT
v_gene: TRBV7-2; d_gene: NA; len: 15; abundance: NA; j_gene: TRBJ2-3; CDR3aa: CASSLSTMSTDTQYF; CDR3nt: TGTGCCAGCAGCTTATCGACAATGAGCACAGATACGCAGTATTTT
v_gene: TRBV5-4; d_gene: NA; len: 14; abundance: few; j_gene: TRBJ2-2; CDR3aa: CASSLGMNTGELFF; CDR3nt: TGTGCCAGCAGCTTGGGTATGAACACCGGGGAGCTGTTTTTT
v_gene: TRBV28; d_gene: NA; len: 12; abundance: NA; j_gene: TRBJ2-7; CDR3aa: CASSLSRYEQYF; CDR3nt: TGTGCCAGCAGTTTATCTAGGTACGAGCAGTACTTC
v_gene: TRBV19; d_gene: TRBD1; len: 14; abundance: NA; j_gene: TRBJ2-1; CDR3aa: CASSIPGQYNEQFF; CDR3nt: TGTGCCAGTAGTATTCCGGGACAGTACAATGAGCAGTTCTTC
v_gene: TRBV12-3/TRBV12-4; d_gene: NA; len: 13; abundance: NA; j_gene: TRBJ1-1; CDR3aa: CASSNTPNTEAFF; CDR3nt: TGTGCCAGCAGTAACACACCGAACACTGAAGCTTTCTTT
v_gene: TRBV18; d_gene: TRBD1; len: 16; abundance: NA; j_gene: TRBJ1-4; CDR3aa: CASSPDTGAFNEKLFF; CDR3nt: TGTGCCAGCTCACCAGACACAGGGGCCTTTAATGAAAAACTGTTTTTT
v_gene: TRBV27; d_gene: NA; len: 13; abundance: once; j_gene: TRBJ2-7; CDR3aa: CASSPLHQGIGYF; CDR3nt: TGTGCCAGCAGTCCTCTACATCAGGGTATCGGGTACTTC
v_gene: TRBV19; d_gene: TRBD1; len: 15; abundance: NA; j_gene: TRBJ2-5; CDR3aa: CASSGRGGFQETQYF; CDR3nt: TGTGCCAGTAGTGGGCGAGGGGGCTTCCAAGAGACCCAGTACTTC
v_gene: TRBV5-1; d_gene: NA; len: 13; abundance: NA; j_gene: TRBJ1-2; CDR3aa: CASRPSGTYGYTF; CDR3nt: TGCGCCAGCAGGCCGAGCGGAACTTATGGCTACACCTTC
v_gene: TRBV5-1; d_gene: TRBD1; len: 20; abundance: NA; j_gene: TRBJ2-5; CDR3aa: CASSLAATGGHSSGQETQYF; CDR3nt: TGCGCCAGCAGCTTGGCCGCGACAGGGGGCCATTCATCGGGTCAAGAGACCCAGTACTTC
v_gene: TRBV9; d_gene: NA; len: 15; abundance: NA; j_gene: TRBJ1-6; CDR3aa: CASSVAQGLNSPLHF; CDR3nt: TGTGCCAGCAGCGTAGCTCAGGGGCTCAATTCACCCCTCCACTTT
v_gene: TRBV7-6; d_gene: NA; len: 16; abundance: NA; j_gene: TRBJ2-2; CDR3aa: CASSPRVGGITGELFF; CDR3nt: TGTGCCAGCAGCCCCCGGGTGGGGGGAATCACCGGGGAGCTGTTTTTT
v_gene: TRBV6-5; d_gene: TRBD1; len: 14; abundance: NA; j_gene: TRBJ2-7; CDR3aa: CASSPDRGTYEQYF; CDR3nt: TGTGCCAGCAGCCCGGACAGGGGGACCTACGAGCAGTACTTC
v_gene: TRBV6-2/TRBV6-3; d_gene: NA; len: 12; abundance: NA; j_gene: TRBJ2-1; CDR3aa: CASSDLTGEQFF; CDR3nt: TGTGCCAGCAGCGACTTAACAGGGGAGCAGTTCTTC
v_gene: TRBV4-1; d_gene: NA; len: 13; abundance: NA; j_gene: TRBJ2-3; CDR3aa: CASSQDVPDTQYF; CDR3nt: TGCGCCAGCAGCCAAGACGTTCCAGATACGCAGTATTTT
v_gene: TRBV5-1; d_gene: TRBD1; len: 13; abundance: NA; j_gene: TRBJ1-2; CDR3aa: CASSQTGGYGYTF; CDR3nt: TGCGCCAGCAGCCAGACAGGGGGCTATGGCTACACCTTC
v_gene: TRBV18; d_gene: TRBD1; len: 17; abundance: NA; j_gene: TRBJ2-1; CDR3aa: CASSPYTGASSYNEQFF; CDR3nt: TGTGCCAGCTCACCATATACAGGGGCCAGCTCCTACAATGAGCAGTTCTTC
v_gene: TRBV4-1; d_gene: NA; len: 15; abundance: NA; j_gene: TRBJ1-5; CDR3aa: CASSPRLEGNQPQHF; CDR3nt: TGCGCCAGCAGCCCCCGACTGGAAGGTAATCAGCCCCAGCATTTT
v_gene: TRBV24-1; d_gene: NA; len: 14; abundance: NA; j_gene: TRBJ1-5; CDR3aa: CATSEGAGNQPQHF; CDR3nt: TGTGCCACCAGTGAGGGGGCGGGCAATCAGCCCCAGCATTTT